The following is a T cell receptor (beta chain) sequence with its context. Its antigen is not known. At one boundary the junction diverges from the germline segment, which might be a read error. Each CDR3 protein gets one entry after TCRdb re-called the 5' RACE reads with MiXCR. The table includes about 530,000 distinct CDR3 sequences, approximately 16% detected once. This record belongs to a study of identical twins. Study results and limitations: The abundant beta clonotypes from cord blood had fewer insertions, and memory repertoires had none of this. In zero-insertion analyses, partial confounding could arise from invariant MAIT and iNKT cells.

This sample also belongs to another study, concerning yellow fever vaccine responses in identical twins. Per that study: The authors reported partly convergent, partly personalized vaccine responses in identical twins.

Sample: CD4+ T cells sorted from blood. The receptor was derived from a woman aged 18-30 years in good health.

CDR3 amino acids: CASSLQPGLDSSNEQFF. In DNA form, the CDR3 reads TGCGCCAGCAGCCTACAACCGGGACTAGACTCCTCCAATGAGCAGTTCTTC. The chain joins TRBV4-1 to TRBJ2-1, with 8 bases matching TRBD2. The V gene's germline CDR1 is MGHRA and CDR2 YSYEKL. The CDR3 covers 17 residues.